This T cell receptor beta chain was identified in a study of cytomegalovirus exposure and HLA in healthy donors. The overall study: Roughly 180 million T cells yielded 100 million or so unique TCR beta sequences, as an earlier analysis found. General study points: Later genetic work tied a missense DCLRE1C variant to beta-chain V and J trimming. Donors were assumed by presence/absence analyses to have roughly uniform sequencing depth. Equally common other TCR beta chains were less clonally expanded than HLA-associated ones, a later analysis found.

The CDR3 contains 15 residues. The J segment lost 6 bases and the V segment lost 2 bases, leaving 4 bases of the junction unmatched. CDR1 is MNHEY, CDR2 SMNVEV, per germline (reference sequence). Use of 60 Vbeta and 13 Jbeta primers characterized the PCR. The repertoire was sequenced with immunoSEQ multiplex PCR; TCRdb's copy has only in-frame clones and lacks some. The sample shows about 190,000 clones, over 65% of them seen only once. With respect to this clone: As yet, its antigen is unknown.

This clonotype was obtained from a man in his forties in good health and CMV-seropositive. This chain uses TRBV27 with TRBJ1-5, with 10 nucleotides matching TRBD1. The specimen sequenced was PBMCs. The CDR3 DNA is TGTGCCAGCAGTTTAGGACAGGGGGAGGTTCAGCCCCAGCATTTT. It yields the protein CASSLGQGEVQPQHF.